The 27 T cell receptor beta chains given below trace back to one sample, sequenced in a study of T cell repertoires in cytomegalovirus infection. TCRdb reprocessed the reads via MiXCR and lists one record per CDR3 protein. The top ten clones hold roughly 5.1% of a sample with fewer than 200,000 distinct CDR3 sequences, 7.5% to 10% of them seen once. The sequenced sample was PBMCs. All receptors derive from a human donor in good health (CMV status not recorded). Some clones in this sample may be carry-over from other donors' samples.

This clonotype was found a few times. The chain has TRBV7-2 and TRBJ2-3; D gene unclear. The CDR3 is 13 amino acids. Trimming cost V 6 bases and J 6 bases, with 13 bases left between them. Germline values: CDR1 SGHTA, CDR2 FQGNSA. The CDR3 loop reads CASSVRRSDTQYF. The CDR3 nucleotides are TGTGCCAGCAGTGTTAGAAGGTCGGATACGCAGTATTTT.

In its sample, this clonotype was seen a few times. The V gene is TRBV24-1, the J gene TRBJ1-3; 7 bases line up with TRBD1. The V gene's germline CDR1 is KGHDR and CDR2 SFDVKD. The CDR3 is 18 amino acids. Losses at the gene ends were 0 bases for V and 0 bases for J; bases not matched to a gene: 7. CDR3 bases: TGTGCCACCAGTGATTTGCTACGGGACAGCGCCTCTGGAAACACCATATATTTT. Encoded protein: CATSDLLRDSASGNTIYF.

The chain combines TRBV20-1 with TRBJ2-4, with 11 bases lining up with TRBD2. Germline V CDR1 and CDR2: DFQATT, SNEGSKA (reference sequence). V was pared by 8 bases and J by 0 bases, with 12 bases of the junction left unmatched. The CDR3 runs 17 residues. DNA for the CDR3: TGCAGTCCGCTAAGGCTAGCGGGAGGAGTAGCCAAAAACATTCAGTACTTC. The encoded protein is CSPLRLAGGVAKNIQYF.

This clonotype has ten or more counts. The rearrangement links TRBV7-9 to TRBJ1-2, with a weak D call TRBD1 (5 bases). This CDR3 comprises 17 residues. The germline V and J ends were trimmed by 5 bases and 0 bases, with 19 bases remaining between them. In germline, CDR1 is SEHNR, CDR2 FQNEAQ (reference sequence). CDR3 residues: CASSQRGNFSSNYGYTF. CDR3 DNA sequence: TGTGCCAGCAGCCAACGGGGGAACTTCAGCTCTAACTATGGCTACACCTTC.

This clonotype was observed at least ten times. The chain joins TRBV7-2 to TRBJ2-1, with D possibly matching TRBD2 (6 bases). This CDR3 region has 19 residues. The germline V gene encodes CDR1 SGHTA and CDR2 FQGNSA. With 1 base removed from V and 0 bases from J, the gap between germline ends came to 19 bases. The CDR3 loop reads CASSLVGLSTVSSYNEQFF. CDR3 nucleotides: TGTGCCAGCAGCTTAGTTGGACTAAGCACAGTAAGCTCCTACAATGAGCAGTTCTTC.

In regard to this clonotype: This could be a read error, since a much larger clone is one nucleotide away. V is TRBV29-1 and J is TRBJ2-1; no clear D gene. The CDR3 sequence is 11 residues long. CDR1 is SQVTM and CDR2 is ANQGSEA in the germline V gene. In nucleotides, the CDR3 is TGCAGCGTTCAGGCGGCGTATGAGCAGTCCTTC. Translating it yields CSVQAAYEQSF.

This clonotype has just a few counts. The chain has TRBV20-1 and TRBJ1-5; 7 bases line up with TRBD1. V lost 5 bases to trimming and J lost 5 bases; unmatched junction nucleotides: 12. There are 15 residues in the CDR3. The germline CDR1 and CDR2 sequences are DFQATT and SNEGSKA (reference sequence). The CDR3 loop reads CSAEKGQSYYQPQHF. CDR3 coding DNA: TGCAGTGCTGAAAAGGGACAGTCCTACTATCAGCCCCAGCATTTT.

This clonotype came up many times. The conserved phenylalanine or tryptophan is not found at the CDR3 terminus, so this likely reflects a read error. The DNA is left out, because the CDR3 cannot be placed on it with certainty; the CDR3 is given as TCRdb lists it. The chain joins TRBV7-2 to TRBJ2-7; no check of the table's D call, TRBD1, against the DNA was made. The V gene's germline CDR1 is SGHTA and CDR2 FQGNSA. The CDR3 is 12 amino acids in total, end residues counted. The CDR3: CASSSTQQGIEL.

This clonotype came up many times. The CDR3 protein is CASAPGTGGVGYTF. As DNA, the CDR3 is TGTGCCAGCGCTCCCGGGACAGGGGGCGTTGGCTACACCTTC. The rearrangement uses TRBV12-3 or TRBV12-4 and TRBJ1-2, with 12 nucleotides matching TRBD1. The J segment lost 7 bases and the V segment lost 8 bases, leaving 8 bases of the junction unmatched. CDR3 length equals 14 residues.

There are many counts of this clonotype. The V and J genes are TRBV29-1 and TRBJ1-2; 9 bases are shared with TRBD1. Trimming at V came to 5 bases and at J to 7 bases, leaving 11 bases not matched to a gene. In germline, CDR1 is SQVTM, CDR2 ANQGSEA. The CDR3 covers 14 residues. CDR3 DNA: TGCAGCGTTACAGAGGGACAGGGAAATCTTGGCTACACCTTC. Protein product: CSVTEGQGNLGYTF.

Many counts were recorded for this clonotype. V gene TRBV18 combines with J gene TRBJ1-2; TRBD1 is a possible D gene (6 bases). V dropped 3 bases and J dropped 2 bases, with 10 bases sitting between them. The CDR3 totals 14 residues. Per germline, CDR1 KGHSH and CDR2 LQKENI. CDR3 DNA sequence: TGTGCCAGCTCACCGGAGGGGGTCAACTATGGCTACACCTTC. Protein: CASSPEGVNYGYTF.

This clonotype was counted at least ten times. This chain links TRBV7-9 with TRBJ1-1; tentative D call: TRBD1 (5 bases). With 5 bases removed from V and 3 bases from J, the gap between germline ends came to 13 bases. This CDR3 spans 14 amino acids. CDR1 is SEHNR and CDR2 is FQNEAQ in the germline V gene (reference sequence). CDR3 DNA: TGTGCCAGCAGCACCGGAGCAGGGTACACTGAAGCTTTCTTT. It encodes CASSTGAGYTEAFF.

In this sample, this clonotype turned up many times. This chain links TRBV7-8 with TRBJ2-3, with D uncertain. The V gene lost 5 bases and the J gene lost 10 bases, with 25 bases spanning the gap. The length of the CDR3 is 16 residues. Germline CDR1 is SGHVS and CDR2 is FQNEAQ. The CDR3 spells CASSQHAPHLLGSQYF. The CDR3, as DNA: TGTGCCAGCAGCCAACACGCACCCCACTTGTTAGGGTCGCAGTATTTT.

This clonotype was counted only a few times. This chain connects TRBV5-1 to TRBJ2-5, with TRBD2 matching over 10 bases. In germline, CDR1 is SGHRS, CDR2 YFSETQ. The CDR3 consists of 17 residues. The ends lost 0 bases at V and 2 bases at J; junction bases unmatched: 7. CDR3 protein: CASSLGGSGGTQETQYF. The DNA for the CDR3 is TGCGCCAGCAGCTTGGGCGGTAGCGGGGGGACTCAAGAGACCCAGTACTTC.

This clonotype came up many times. The genes are TRBV7-2 and TRBJ1-2; D unresolved. V gave up 4 bases and J gave up 4 bases, with 16 bases separating them. The CDR3 contains 15 residues. Germline assignment: CDR1 SGHTA and CDR2 FQGNSA. CDR3 sequence reads: CASSSRGGAAYGYTF. DNA for the CDR3: TGTGCCAGCAGCTCACGAGGAGGCGCCGCCTATGGCTACACCTTC.

In its sample, this clonotype was seen once. The chain is built from TRBV7-1 and TRBJ1-1, with unresolved D. Being an ORF, TRBV7-1 has a function that is uncertain. V dropped 9 bases and J dropped 4 bases, with 9 bases sitting between them. There are 11 residues in the CDR3. CDR3 sequence (DNA): TGTGCCAGTGCGGATGGCACTGAAGCTTTCTTT. Translation gives CASADGTEAFF.

This rearrangement joins TRBV29-1 to TRBJ1-4; tentative D call: TRBD1 (6 bases). Deletions cut 5 bases from V and 4 bases from J, with 14 bases between. This CDR3 comprises 14 residues. Germline assignment: CDR1 SQVTM and CDR2 ANQGSEA. CDR3 coding DNA: TGCAGCGTTTATAGGACAGACTATAATGAAAAACTGTTTTTT. Its translation is CSVYRTDYNEKLFF. The complete variable domain, with remaining parts taken from reference TRBV29-1 and TRBJ1-4, reads SAVISQKPSRDICQRGTSLTIQCQVDSQVTMMFWYRQQPGQSLTLIATANQGSEATYESGFVIDKFPISRPNLTFSTLTVSNMSPEDSSIYLCSVYRTDYNEKLFFGSGTQLSVL.

J is TRBJ2-7 and V is TRBV23-1; D uncertain. TRBV23-1 is labeled an ORF, and its function is uncertain. Trimming shortened V by 0 bases and J by 0 bases, and 15 bases separated the two germline ends. The CDR3 has 17 amino acids. The CDR3 reads CASSQSSAGSSSYEQYF. The CDR3 DNA sequence: TGCGCCAGCAGTCAATCTTCTGCAGGTTCCAGCTCCTACGAGCAGTACTTC.

This clonotype was counted at least ten times. The chain joins TRBV7-8 to TRBJ1-5, with 7 bases that match TRBD1. The V and J ends lost 0 bases and 0 bases, in that order; junction bases with no gene match: 11. Germline V gene lookup returns CDR1 SGHVS and CDR2 FQNEAQ. The CDR3 covers 19 residues. The CDR3 region is CASSLALGGTAYSNQPQHF. DNA for the CDR3: TGTGCCAGCAGCTTAGCGTTGGGCGGGACAGCTTATAGCAATCAGCCCCAGCATTTT.

This clonotype was seen many times. The chain recombines TRBV6-2 or TRBV6-3 with TRBJ1-5; no clear D gene. V was clipped by 0 bases and J by 5 bases, with 11 bases between them. The CDR3 runs 15 residues. CDR1 and CDR2 from the germline V gene are MNHEY and SVGEGT. This chain's CDR3 is CASSYSFSRDQPQHF. The DNA of the CDR3 is TGTGCCAGCAGTTACTCGTTCTCTAGAGATCAGCCCCAGCATTTT.

This clonotype was counted at least ten times. The chain combines TRBV11-2 with TRBJ2-5, with D perhaps TRBD2 (7 bases). The germline V gene encodes CDR1 SGHAT and CDR2 FQNNGV. The germline V and J ends were trimmed by 5 bases and 4 bases, with 20 bases remaining between them. The CDR3 runs 16 residues. The CDR3 coding sequence is TGTGCCAGCAGCCCTCAAGGGGGGAGGGGGTCAGAGACCCAGTACTTC. Translated, it gives CASSPQGGRGSETQYF.

This clonotype was picked up many times. The CDR3 nucleotides read TGTGCCAGCAGGTCCAGGAGCTCCTACGAGCAGTACTTC. Translated, it gives CASRSRSSYEQYF. This chain uses TRBV2 with TRBJ2-7; D uncertain. The germline V gene encodes CDR1 SNHLY and CDR2 FYNNEI. V lost 6 bases to trimming and J lost 0 bases, with 9 bases between them. This CDR3 has 13 residues.

This clonotype was counted a few times. The chain has TRBV10-3 and TRBJ1-1; maybe TRBD1 (6 bases). Trimming took off 3 bases at V and 5 bases at J, with 13 bases between the two ends. The CDR3 is made up of 14 amino acids. Germline assignment: CDR1 ENHRY and CDR2 SYGVKD. Here the CDR3 DNA reads TGTGCCATCAGTGACCCGAGGGGGGGGACTGAAGCTTTCTTT. Residues: CAISDPRGGTEAFF.

The chain couples TRBV6-2 or TRBV6-3 to TRBJ1-2, with TRBD1 as a possible D gene (5 bases). The CDR3 spans 14 residues. Germline V gene sequence: CDR1 MNHEY, CDR2 SVGEGT. With 6 bases removed from V and 4 bases from J, the gap between germline ends came to 15 bases. CDR3 in amino acids: CASRPRGAGYGYTF. In DNA, the CDR3 is TGTGCCAGCAGACCAAGGGGCGCCGGCTATGGCTACACCTTC.

J is TRBJ2-1 and V is TRBV7-2, with D perhaps matching TRBD1 (5 bases). CDR1 is SGHTA, CDR2 FQGNSA, per germline. V lost 3 bases and J lost 11, with 20 bases in between. CDR3 length: 15 residues. CDR3 nucleotides: TGTGCCAGCAGCTTCGATCTCGGGCAGGGAAAAAAGCAGTTCTTC. It is translated as CASSFDLGQGKKQFF.

J is TRBJ2-7 and V is TRBV7-3; 8 nucleotides line up with TRBD2. After removal of 0 bases from V and 3 bases from J, the junction contained 1 base not matched to a gene. Germline-derived CDR1 and CDR2 are SGHTA and FQGTGA. The CDR3 contains 14 residues. CDR3 sequence: CASSLTAGDYEQYF. CDR3 DNA: TGTGCCAGCAGCTTAACAGCGGGAGACTACGAGCAGTACTTC.

Many counts were recorded for this clonotype. The chain is built from TRBV19 and TRBJ2-5; D is perhaps TRBD2 (5 bases). Trimming cost V 3 bases and J 5 bases, with 16 bases left between them. Germline V gene data show CDR1 as LNHDA and CDR2 as SQIVND (reference sequence). This CDR3 has 15 residues. In DNA form, the CDR3 reads TGTGCCAGTAGTATCCTAGCTACGGCTCTGGAGACCCAGTACTTC. It is translated as CASSILATALETQYF. Variable domain in full (rest from reference TRBV19 and TRBJ2-5): DGGITQSPKYLFRKEGQNVTLSCEQNLNHDAMYWYRQDPGQGLRLIYYSQIVNDFQKGDIAEGYSVSREKKESFPLTVTSAQKNPTAFYLCASSILATALETQYFGPGTRLLVL.